This T cell receptor (beta chain) was retrieved from a study of spatial heterogeneity in lung cancer. Using its own MiXCR run on the 5' RACE reads, TCRdb lists one record per CDR3 protein. The table shows tens of thousands of distinct CDR3 sequences, with around 10% occurring only once. Stated time point: sample taken at primary tumor resection. Sequencing covered unsorted whole RNA taken from tumor, nontumor lung or frozen PBMC. In germline, CDR1 is GTSNPN, CDR2 SVGIG (reference sequence). The CDR3 spans 16 residues. Trimming cost V 2 bases and J 6 bases; bases outside gene matches: 11. The sample here was PBMCs, taken at surgery. The receptor was isolated from a male donor with early-stage non-small cell lung cancer. The chain combines TRBV30 with TRBJ1-4; TRBD1 matches 8 bases. CDR3 loop: CAWSIPGTGDYEKLFF. Here the CDR3 DNA reads TGTGCCTGGAGTATACCAGGGACAGGCGACTATGAAAAACTGTTTTTT. Combining the CDR3 with reference TRBV30 and TRBJ1-4 gives the whole variable domain SQTIHQWPATLVQPVGSPLSLECTVEGTSNPNLYWYRQAAGRGLQLLFYSVGIGQISSEVPQNLSASRPQDRQFILSSKKLLLSDSGFYLCAWSIPGTGDYEKLFFGSGTQLSVL.